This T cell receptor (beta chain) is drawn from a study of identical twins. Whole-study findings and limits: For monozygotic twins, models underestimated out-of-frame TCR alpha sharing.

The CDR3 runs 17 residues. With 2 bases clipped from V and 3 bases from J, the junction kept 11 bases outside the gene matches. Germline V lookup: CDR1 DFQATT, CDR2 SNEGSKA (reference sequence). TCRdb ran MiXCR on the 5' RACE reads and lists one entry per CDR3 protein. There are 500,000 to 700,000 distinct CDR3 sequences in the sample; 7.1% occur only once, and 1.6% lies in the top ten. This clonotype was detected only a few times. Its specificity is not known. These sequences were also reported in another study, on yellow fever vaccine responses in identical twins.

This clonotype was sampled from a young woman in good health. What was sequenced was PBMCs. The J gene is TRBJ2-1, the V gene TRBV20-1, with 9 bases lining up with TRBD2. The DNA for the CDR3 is TGCAGTGCTAGATTTTTCCTAGCGGGAAACCTCTACAATGAGCAGTTCTTC. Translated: CSARFFLAGNLYNEQFF.